The T cell receptor (beta chain) described here comes from a study of T cell responses to AZD1222 COVID-19 vaccine. Notes on the study in general: The donors showed a predominance of white British ancestry and of females, with possible underestimation of clonal diversity.

The CDR3 extends over 17 amino acids. Germline V gene data show CDR1 as MNHEY and CDR2 as SMNVEV (reference sequence). The trim removed 4 bases at V and 0 bases at J, leaving 9 bases unmatched. Assay: immunoSEQ multiplex PCR; the TCRdb copy retains only in-frame clones and omits some. The sample holds some 150,000 clones, 80% to 95% seen once. Comments on this clone: Its antigen is currently unknown.

The sequence derives from an adult in good health. The chain recombines TRBV27 with TRBJ2-3; 8 nucleotides line up with TRBD2. The input for sequencing was peripheral blood, taken on day 0 of MenACWY control vaccination. CDR3 nucleotides: TGTGCCAGCAGTTCCCGTGTGAAGCGGGGGAGCACAGATACGCAGTATTTT. It is translated as CASSSRVKRGSTDTQYF.